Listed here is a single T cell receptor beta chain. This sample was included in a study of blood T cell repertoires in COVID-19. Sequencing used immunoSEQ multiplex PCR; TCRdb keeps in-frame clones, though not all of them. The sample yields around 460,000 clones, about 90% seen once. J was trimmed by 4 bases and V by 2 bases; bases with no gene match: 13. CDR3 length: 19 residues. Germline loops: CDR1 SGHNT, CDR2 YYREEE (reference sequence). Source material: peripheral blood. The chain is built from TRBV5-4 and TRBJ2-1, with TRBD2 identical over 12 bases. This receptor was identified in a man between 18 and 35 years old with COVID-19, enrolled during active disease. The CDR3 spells CASSFSRTSGVWSYNEQFF. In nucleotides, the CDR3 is TGTGCCAGCAGCTTTTCGAGGACTAGCGGGGTCTGGTCTTACAATGAGCAGTTCTTC.